Below, 21 T cell receptor beta chains from the same sample are listed, as sequenced in a study of blood T cell repertoires in COVID-19. Sequenced by immunoSEQ multiplex PCR; TCRdb stores in-frame clones only, minus some. The repertoire holds over 250,000 clones, with about nine tenths as singletons. The sequenced sample consisted of PBMCs or T cells enriched from blood (not recorded which). These receptors were obtained from a woman between 45 and 65 years old who had recovered from COVID-19.

The chain joins TRBV19 to TRBJ1-2; 7 nucleotides align to TRBD1. V lost 4 bases and J lost 6; bases outside the gene matches: 14. The germline CDR1 and CDR2 sequences are LNHDA and SQIVND (reference sequence). The CDR3 is 16 amino acids. CDR3 in amino acids: CASSNRGPSQGDGYTF. CDR3 sequence (DNA): TGTGCCAGTAGTAATAGGGGGCCGTCCCAGGGTGATGGCTACACCTTC.

The V gene is TRBV18, the J gene TRBJ2-7; 10 bases map to TRBD2. The CDR3 runs 17 residues. Germline values: CDR1 KGHSH, CDR2 LQKENI. Trimming cost V 1 base and J 3 bases; bases outside gene matches: 9. CDR3 DNA sequence: TGTGCCAGCTCACCACTTGCCGGGACTAGCGTCGACTACGAGCAGTACTTC. It yields the protein CASSPLAGTSVDYEQYF.

The chain couples TRBV9 to TRBJ2-3; D uncertain. The V gene's germline CDR1 is SGDLS and CDR2 YYNGEE. The CDR3 covers 14 residues. Trimming took 0 bases from V and 1 from J, leaving 6 bases between them. The CDR3 sequence is CASSVGEGTDTQYF. CDR3 DNA sequence: TGTGCCAGCAGCGTAGGCGAGGGCACAGATACGCAGTATTTT.

The genes are TRBV3-1 (or the pseudogene TRBV3-2) and TRBJ1-3; D remains ambiguous. CDR1 and CDR2 from the germline V gene are LGHDT and YNNKEL (reference sequence). V lost 5 bases and J 0 bases, leaving 11 bases between the germline ends. There are 15 residues in the CDR3. CDR3 loop: CASSFPGVSGNTIYF. The CDR3 DNA reads TGTGCCAGCAGCTTTCCCGGGGTCTCTGGAAACACCATATATTTT.

This chain connects TRBV7-9 to TRBJ2-3; the D is unclear. Looked up from germline, CDR1 is SEHNR and CDR2 is FQNEAQ (reference sequence). V lost 1 base and J lost 4, with 9 bases in between. The CDR3 runs to 14 residues. This chain's CDR3 is CASSLVVEADTQYF. The CDR3 bases are TGTGCCAGCAGCTTAGTCGTTGAGGCAGATACGCAGTATTTT.

The CDR3 bases are TGTGCCAGCAGCATTGACAGCACCGGGGAGCTGTTTTTT. Amino acids: CASSIDSTGELFF. The chain recombines TRBV5-4 with TRBJ2-2; perhaps TRBD1 as D (5 bases). Per germline, CDR1 SGHNT and CDR2 YYREEE (reference sequence). V shed 4 bases and J shed 4 bases, with 8 bases lying between them. This CDR3 spans 13 amino acids.

This rearrangement joins TRBV3-1 (or the pseudogene TRBV3-2) to TRBJ1-6, with D tentatively TRBD1 (6 bases). The germline V gene encodes CDR1 LGHDT and CDR2 YNNKEL (reference sequence). Trimming took off 0 bases at V and 9 bases at J, with 12 bases between the two ends. The CDR3 is made up of 15 amino acids. The CDR3 nucleotides read TGTGCCAGCAGCCAAGATCAGGGGAATTTTTCACCCCTCCACTTT. It is translated as CASSQDQGNFSPLHF.

CDR3 region: CSVEEETQANYGYTF. For the CDR3, the DNA is TGCAGCGTTGAAGAAGAGACTCAAGCTAACTATGGCTACACCTTC. This chain uses TRBV29-1 with TRBJ1-2; D uncertain. The CDR3 extends over 15 amino acids. V lost 0 bases to trimming and J lost 0 bases, with 11 bases between them. Germline V gives CDR1 SQVTM, CDR2 ANQGSEA. The full variable domain, rest sourced from reference TRBV29-1 and TRBJ1-2, is SAVISQKPSRDICQRGTSLTIQCQVDSQVTMMFWYRQQPGQSLTLIATANQGSEATYESGFVIDKFPISRPNLTFSTLTVSNMSPEDSSIYLCSVEEETQANYGYTFGSGTRLTVV.

The CDR3 sequence: CASRGGTSNYGYTF. In DNA form, the CDR3 reads TGTGCCAGCAGGGGAGGGACCTCTAACTATGGCTACACCTTC. The gene calls are TRBV2 and TRBJ1-2, with D possibly TRBD1 on 5 matching bases. Germline CDR1 SNHLY, CDR2 FYNNEI. The CDR3 extends over 14 amino acids. Trimming left V 6 bases short and J 0 bases short, with 11 bases between.

The J gene is TRBJ1-1, the V gene TRBV10-3; D not resolved. Trimming cost V 3 bases and J 8 bases, with 7 bases left between them. The CDR3 is 11 residues long. CDR1 is ENHRY and CDR2 is SYGVKD in the germline V gene. CDR3 amino acids: CAISDGGEAFF. For the CDR3, the DNA is TGTGCCATCAGTGATGGAGGGGAAGCTTTCTTT.

The rearrangement joins TRBV9 to TRBJ2-1; the D gene is possibly TRBD2 (6 bases). V was trimmed by 4 bases and J by 6 bases, leaving 20 bases between them. The length of the CDR3 is 16 residues. Looked up from germline, CDR1 is SGDLS and CDR2 is YYNGEE. The CDR3 nucleotides are TGTGCCAGCAGCCCCAGCCTAGCGCCAACGGGCAATGAGCAGTTCTTC. It encodes CASSPSLAPTGNEQFF. Variable domain in full (rest from reference TRBV9 and TRBJ2-1): DSGVTQTPKHLITATGQRVTLRCSPRSGDLSVYWYQQSLDQGLQFLIQYYNGEERAKGNILERFSAQQFPDLHSELNLSSLELGDSALYFCASSPSLAPTGNEQFFGPGTRLTVL.

This clone showed up just once. The V call is TRBV4-1, the J call TRBJ1-5; D is undetermined. V lost 5 bases and J lost 6, with 11 bases in between. Per the germline V gene, CDR1 is MGHRA and CDR2 is YSYEKL. The CDR3 runs to 13 residues. The CDR3 region is CASSEAGFQPQHF. The CDR3 region has the DNA TGCGCCAGCAGCGAGGCCGGGTTTCAGCCCCAGCATTTT.

This rearrangement joins TRBV12-3 or TRBV12-4 to TRBJ1-2; D might be TRBD1 (5 bases). CDR3 length: 13 residues. The germline V and J ends were trimmed by 2 bases and 7 bases, with 11 bases remaining between them. The CDR3 loop reads CASSLRDGGGYTF. The CDR3 DNA reads TGTGCCAGCAGTTTAAGGGACGGGGGTGGCTACACCTTC.

This rearrangement joins TRBV6-5 to TRBJ1-1; 7 bases are shared with TRBD1. The CDR3 runs 13 residues. Trimming cost V 2 bases and J 7 bases; bases outside gene matches: 4. Germline V CDR1 and CDR2: MNHEY, SVGAGI. The CDR3 sequence: CASSYLQGLEAFF. The CDR3 DNA follows: TGTGCCAGCAGTTACCTACAGGGGCTTGAAGCTTTCTTT.

The rearrangement joins TRBV30 to TRBJ2-2; tentative D call: TRBD1 (6 bases). Deletions cut 0 bases from V and 6 bases from J, with 17 bases between. The CDR3 runs 16 residues. Germline loops: CDR1 GTSNPN, CDR2 SVGIG (reference sequence). CDR3 protein: CAWSVYRTVIPGELFF. CDR3 nucleotide sequence: TGTGCCTGGAGTGTATATAGGACAGTGATTCCCGGGGAGCTGTTTTTT. The full variable domain, rest sourced from reference TRBV30 and TRBJ2-2, is SQTIHQWPATLVQPVGSPLSLECTVEGTSNPNLYWYRQAAGRGLQLLFYSVGIGQISSEVPQNLSASRPQDRQFILSSKKLLLSDSGFYLCAWSVYRTVIPGELFFGEGSRLTVL.

The CDR3, as DNA: TGTGCCAGCAGTTTTAGCGGTACATACAATGAGCAGTTCTTC. Translated: CASSFSGTYNEQFF. The chain carries TRBV28 and TRBJ2-1; TRBD2 is a possible D gene (6 bases). CDR1 and CDR2 (germline): MDHEN, SYDVKM. CDR3 length: 14 amino acids. V dropped 3 bases and J dropped 4 bases, with 10 bases sitting between them. Full variable domain (outside the CDR3, taken from reference TRBV28 and TRBJ2-1): DVKVTQSSRYLVKRTGEKVFLECVQDMDHENMFWYRQDPGLGLRLIYFSYDVKMKEKGDIPEGYSVSREKKERFSLILESASTNQTSMYLCASSFSGTYNEQFFGPGTRLTVL.

The V gene is TRBV6-4, the J gene TRBJ1-5, with unresolved D. The CDR3 runs to 18 residues. V lost 4 bases to trimming and J lost 1 base, with 20 bases between them. The germline V gene encodes CDR1 MRHNA and CDR2 SNTAGT. The CDR3, as DNA: TGTGCCAGCAGTGGCGCTGACATCTCGAGCCAAAGCAATCAGCCCCAGCATTTT. Its translation is CASSGADISSQSNQPQHF.

The J gene is TRBJ1-5, the V gene TRBV27, with 8 nucleotides matching TRBD1. The ends lost 5 bases at V and 0 bases at J; junction bases unmatched: 9. The CDR3 consists of 17 residues. From germline, CDR1 is MNHEY and CDR2 SMNVEV (reference sequence). The CDR3 coding sequence is TGTGCCAGCAGTCAGTCCGGGACAGGTTATAGCAATCAGCCCCAGCATTTT. Translated, it gives CASSQSGTGYSNQPQHF.

This chain uses TRBV6-2 or TRBV6-3 with TRBJ2-5; the D gene is possibly TRBD2 (7 bases). The germline V gene has CDR1 MNHEY and CDR2 SVGEGT. The CDR3 has 16 amino acids. V was clipped by 0 bases and J by 2 bases, with 13 bases between them. CDR3 in DNA: TGTGCCAGCAGTTACTCGCGGGGGCGAGAGCAAGAGACCCAGTACTTC. Amino acid sequence: CASSYSRGREQETQYF.

This clone was recorded a few times. The chain joins TRBV6-2 or TRBV6-3 to TRBJ2-7; 9 bases match TRBD1. The V gene's germline CDR1 is MNHEY and CDR2 SVGEGT. Unmatched junction bases numbered 20, after V lost 2 bases and J lost 9 bases. The CDR3 consists of 18 residues. CDR3 amino acids: CASSYIGQGPTTSSSQYF. The DNA of the CDR3 is TGTGCCAGCAGTTACATAGGACAGGGGCCAACTACGAGCAGTTCGCAGTACTTC.

The chain links TRBV7-2 to TRBJ1-2, with a tentative D call TRBD1 (5 bases). The CDR3 extends over 15 amino acids. V shed 1 base and J shed 1 base, with 10 bases lying between them. Germline V gives CDR1 SGHTA, CDR2 FQGNSA. The DNA for the CDR3 is TGTGCCAGCAGCTTAGGGGGGGTGGTTAACTATGGCTACACCTTC. This sequence encodes CASSLGGVVNYGYTF.